Below, 26 T cell receptor beta chains from the same sample are listed, as sequenced in a study of cytomegalovirus exposure and HLA in healthy donors. Sequenced by immunoSEQ multiplex PCR; TCRdb stores in-frame clones only, minus some. The sample lists about 130,000 clones; nearly 90% were seen once. Source material: PBMCs. Receptors originate from a man aged 25-45 years in good health and CMV-seronegative.

For this clone: Other DNA sequences in this sample translate to the same CDR3. The chain couples TRBV10-3 to TRBJ1-1, with a possible D match to TRBD1 (5 bases). With 6 bases removed from V and 4 bases from J, the gap between germline ends came to 12 bases. Looked up from germline, CDR1 is ENHRY and CDR2 is SYGVKD. The CDR3 is made up of 13 amino acids. CDR3 sequence (DNA): TGTGCCATCAGCGGCAGCGGGGGCACTGAAGCTTTCTTT. As protein: CAISGSGGTEAFF.

This clone has a single count. This chain uses TRBV29-1 with TRBJ2-1; 10 bases agree with TRBD1. This CDR3 has 14 amino acids. The V segment lost 8 bases and the J segment 4 bases; nucleotides outside the gene matches: 8. Germline V gene sequence: CDR1 SQVTM, CDR2 ANQGSEA. Written as DNA, the CDR3 is TGCAGCATATCCGGGACAGGGGAGTACAATGAGCAGTTCTTC. As protein: CSISGTGEYNEQFF.

V is TRBV28 and J is TRBJ1-1, with D hard to call. The CDR3 sequence is 11 residues long. Trimming shortened V by 3 bases and J by 3 bases, and 2 bases separated the two germline ends. The germline V gene has CDR1 MDHEN and CDR2 SYDVKM. The CDR3 region has the DNA TGTGCCAGCAGTTTCTACACTGAAGCTTTCTTT. Translated: CASSFYTEAFF.

J is TRBJ2-7 and V is TRBV6-4, with unresolved D. Germline CDR1 MRHNA, CDR2 SNTAGT. The CDR3 runs 13 residues. The V end was cut by 3 bases, the J end by 1 base, with 7 bases between. As DNA, the CDR3 is TGTGCCAGCAGTGAGGAGCCTTCCTACGAGCAGTACTTC. Protein sequence: CASSEEPSYEQYF.

This clone was seen only once. This chain uses TRBV10-3 with TRBJ2-1; perhaps TRBD2 as D (6 bases). CDR1 and CDR2 from the germline V gene are ENHRY and SYGVKD. This CDR3 is 15 amino acids long. Trimming shortened V by 4 bases and J by 0 bases, and 10 bases separated the two germline ends. CDR3 in DNA: TGTGCCATCAGTGGCGGGGTTTCCTCCTACAATGAGCAGTTCTTC. Translated, it gives CAISGGVSSYNEQFF.

The gene calls are TRBV19 and TRBJ1-1; D is uncertain. The CDR3 covers 11 residues. V gave up 1 base and J gave up 11 bases, with 8 bases separating them. Germline V lookup: CDR1 LNHDA, CDR2 SQIVND (reference sequence). CDR3 coding DNA: TGTGCCAGTAGTATAGCACCGCGGGCTTTCTTT. It specifies CASSIAPRAFF.

This clone has more than one count but fewer than ten. The V call is TRBV2, the J call TRBJ1-2; 8 bases line up with TRBD1. Germline V gene sequence: CDR1 SNHLY, CDR2 FYNNEI. V lost 7 bases and J lost 5; bases outside the gene matches: 6. The CDR3 runs 13 residues. The DNA for the CDR3 is TGTGCCAGCATAAGTCAGGGGGCTTATGGCTACACCTTC. Amino acids: CASISQGAYGYTF.

The chain recombines TRBV19 with TRBJ1-2; no reliable D call. The CDR3 loop spans 15 amino acids. V lost 1 base to trimming and J lost 4 bases, with 13 bases between them. Germline values: CDR1 LNHDA, CDR2 SQIVND (reference sequence). The CDR3 region is CASSIAYREAYGYTF. DNA for the CDR3: TGTGCCAGTAGTATAGCGTACCGAGAGGCCTATGGCTACACCTTC.

CDR3 region: CASSASVRSSTDTQYF. CDR3 DNA sequence: TGTGCCTCGTCTGCCTCTGTGAGGTCTAGCACAGATACGCAGTATTTT. The genes are TRBV7-6 and TRBJ2-3, with unresolved D. CDR1 SGHVS and CDR2 FNYEAQ come from the germline V gene. CDR3 size: 16 residues. The germline V and J ends were trimmed by 11 bases and 0 bases, with 21 bases remaining between them.

This clone was counted a single time. The chain links TRBV19 to TRBJ2-1, with 12 bases lining up with TRBD2. Germline CDR1 and CDR2: LNHDA and SQIVND (reference sequence). This CDR3 contains 15 residues. V gave up 4 bases and J gave up 6 bases; unmatched junction bases: 4. The CDR3 region has the DNA TGTGCCAGTAGTACTTCTAGCGGGGGGGTCAATGAGCAGTTCTTC. Protein product: CASSTSSGGVNEQFF.

This chain connects TRBV2 to TRBJ1-2; TRBD1 might be the D (6 bases). The CDR3 extends over 13 amino acids. CDR1 is SNHLY, CDR2 FYNNEI, per germline. The germline V and J ends were trimmed by 6 bases and 7 bases, with 15 bases remaining between them. The CDR3 bases are TGTGCCAGCAGACTGGACAGTCGGAGTGGCTACACCTTC. Its translation: CASRLDSRSGYTF.

The chain employs TRBV18 and TRBJ2-7; 9 positions match TRBD1. With 6 bases clipped from V and 7 bases from J, the junction kept 10 bases outside the gene matches. The CDR3 has 14 residues. Per germline, CDR1 KGHSH and CDR2 LQKENI. The CDR3 DNA is TGTGCCAGCTCCCTGGAGGACAGGGGATGGGAGCAGTACTTC. This gives the protein CASSLEDRGWEQYF.

This chain links TRBV28 with TRBJ2-5, with D unclear. Germline V gene data show CDR1 as MDHEN and CDR2 as SYDVKM. Trimming cost V 6 bases and J 1 base, with 12 bases left between them. The CDR3 is 14 amino acids. CDR3 region: CASRVRPSQETQYF. CDR3 DNA: TGTGCCAGCAGGGTCCGGCCTAGCCAAGAGACCCAGTACTTC. The full variable domain, completed using reference TRBV28 and TRBJ2-5, is DVKVTQSSRYLVKRTGEKVFLECVQDMDHENMFWYRQDPGLGLRLIYFSYDVKMKEKGDIPEGYSVSREKKERFSLILESASTNQTSMYLCASRVRPSQETQYFGPGTRLLVL.

The chain couples TRBV5-8 to TRBJ2-5; 13 bases fit TRBD2. The CDR3 length is 15 residues. Germline V gene sequence: CDR1 SGHTS, CDR2 YDEGEE. V was pared by 2 bases and J by 4 bases, with 2 bases of the junction left unmatched. CDR3 loop: CASSLGLAGAETQYF. The CDR3 nucleotides read TGTGCCAGCAGCTTAGGACTAGCGGGGGCAGAGACCCAGTACTTC.

This rearrangement joins TRBV27 to TRBJ1-2; the D is unclear. The V end lost 5 bases, the J end lost 2 bases, and 9 bases lay between the germline ends. The CDR3 totals 13 residues. CDR1 is MNHEY, CDR2 SMNVEV, per germline (reference sequence). The CDR3: CASSLSPNYGYTF. DNA for the CDR3: TGTGCCAGCAGTCTCAGTCCAAACTATGGCTACACCTTC.

V gene TRBV7-6 combines with J gene TRBJ2-5; 8 bases align to TRBD1. Germline V gene sequence: CDR1 SGHVS, CDR2 FNYEAQ. The CDR3 is 15 residues long. V trimming: 4 bases; J trimming: 5 bases; junction bases outside the gene matches: 9. CDR3 sequence: CASSWTGFGFETQYF. The CDR3 DNA reads TGTGCCAGCAGCTGGACAGGGTTTGGGTTCGAGACCCAGTACTTC.

V and J are TRBV11-2 and TRBJ1-5; D not certain. Trimming took off 1 base at V and 3 bases at J, with 10 bases between the two ends. The CDR3 spans 15 residues. CDR1 and CDR2 from the germline V gene are SGHAT and FQNNGV. This chain's CDR3 is CASSLVSGVNQPQHF. CDR3 DNA sequence: TGTGCCAGCAGCTTAGTATCCGGAGTCAATCAGCCCCAGCATTTT.

This rearrangement joins TRBV7-6 to TRBJ2-1; D is unresolved. CDR3 size: 17 residues. Trimming took 5 bases from V and 0 from J, leaving 17 bases between them. The germline V gene encodes CDR1 SGHVS and CDR2 FNYEAQ. The CDR3 coding sequence is TGTGCCAGCAGCCGAAATACTTTCCTAAGCTCCTACAATGAGCAGTTCTTC. Protein: CASSRNTFLSSYNEQFF. Together with reference TRBV7-6 and TRBJ2-1, the CDR3 gives the full variable domain: GAGVSQSPRYKVTKRGQDVALRCDPISGHVSLYWYRQALGQGPEFLTYFNYEAQQDKSGLPNDRFSAERPEGSISTLTIQRTEQRDSAMYRCASSRNTFLSSYNEQFFGPGTRLTVL.

The V call is TRBV9, the J call TRBJ1-1, with 9 bases that match TRBD1. The V gene end was trimmed by 3 bases and the J gene end by 12 bases; junction bases not matched to a gene: 9. The germline V gene encodes CDR1 SGDLS and CDR2 YYNGEE. There are 13 residues in the CDR3. Written as DNA, the CDR3 is TGTGCCAGCAGCGAGATGTGGACAGGGGCAACTTTCTTT. Protein sequence: CASSEMWTGATFF.

The chain combines TRBV7-8 with TRBJ2-7; a weak D match, TRBD2 (5 bases). The germline V gene has CDR1 SGHVS and CDR2 FQNEAQ. V dropped 5 bases and J dropped 0 bases, with 17 bases sitting between them. This CDR3 is 16 amino acids long. The CDR3 bases are TGTGCCAGCAGCCCCCTTTCAACGGGGAGCTCCTACGAGCAGTACTTC. Residues: CASSPLSTGSSYEQYF.

This chain uses TRBV15 with TRBJ1-1; 7 bases align to TRBD1. This CDR3 is 12 amino acids long. Germline CDR1 reads LNHNV; CDR2 reads YYDKDF (reference sequence). The CDR3 here is CATRQGNTEAFF. The CDR3 nucleotides read TGTGCTACGCGACAGGGGAACACTGAAGCTTTCTTT.

The rearrangement uses TRBV6-6 and TRBJ2-1; 9 nucleotides align to TRBD1. The J segment lost 6 bases and the V segment lost 6 bases, leaving 6 bases of the junction unmatched. CDR1 and CDR2 (germline): MNHNY, SVGAGI (reference sequence). The CDR3 sequence is 14 residues long. The chain's CDR3 is CASRTGGGGNEQFF. Written as DNA, the CDR3 is TGTGCCAGCAGAACAGGGGGCGGTGGCAATGAGCAGTTCTTC.

V gene TRBV2 combines with J gene TRBJ1-1, with D possibly matching TRBD1 (5 bases). The CDR3 is 11 residues long. V was shortened by 8 bases and J by 4 bases, with 8 bases between the two germline ends. Germline CDR1 reads SNHLY; CDR2 reads FYNNEI. This chain's CDR3 is CASLGGTEAFF. The CDR3 nucleotides read TGTGCCAGCCTGGGGGGCACTGAAGCTTTCTTT.

The rearrangement uses TRBV7-8 and TRBJ2-2, with TRBD2 matching over 12 bases. V was pared by 6 bases and J by 5 bases, with 7 bases of the junction left unmatched. Per germline, CDR1 SGHVS and CDR2 FQNEAQ. The CDR3 covers 16 residues. CDR3 in amino acids: CASSLGLAGLTGELFF. In DNA, the CDR3 is TGTGCCAGCAGTCTAGGACTAGCGGGGCTGACCGGGGAGCTGTTTTTT.

Here the CDR3 DNA reads TGTGCCAGCAGCCCTCAGGGGTATGGCTACACCTTC. Its protein is CASSPQGYGYTF. V and J are TRBV5-8 and TRBJ1-2, with D possibly matching TRBD1 (6 bases). The CDR3 has 12 amino acids. Germline CDR1 reads SGHTS; CDR2 reads YDEGEE. The V gene lost 4 bases and the J gene lost 5 bases, with 9 bases spanning the gap.

The chain is built from TRBV7-9 and TRBJ2-7; tentative D call: TRBD1 (5 bases). With 6 bases removed from V and 0 bases from J, the gap between germline ends came to 15 bases. The CDR3 is 15 amino acids. Germline V lookup: CDR1 SEHNR, CDR2 FQNEAQ (reference sequence). CDR3 sequence reads: CASSSNRHPSYEQYF. DNA for the CDR3: TGTGCCAGCAGTTCCAACAGGCACCCCTCCTACGAGCAGTACTTC. Full variable domain (outside the CDR3, taken from reference TRBV7-9 and TRBJ2-7): DTGVSQNPRHKITKRGQNVTFRCDPISEHNRLYWYRQTLGQGPEFLTYFQNEAQLEKSRLLSDRFSAERPKGSFSTLEIQRTEQGDSAMYLCASSSNRHPSYEQYFGPGTRLTVT.